The 14 T cell receptor beta chains below all came from one sample that was sequenced in a study of T cell responses to AZD1222 COVID-19 vaccine. Profiled with immunoSEQ multiplex PCR; TCRdb holds only in-frame clones, not every one. This sample carries 95,000 to 110,000 clones, approximately 88% of them seen once, and the ten largest clones take over 6.5%. The material sequenced was peripheral blood, taken on day 0 of AZD1222 vaccination. These receptors came from an adult in good health.

This chain joins TRBV7-7 and TRBJ2-5; possible D gene TRBD2, 5 bases. Trimming removed 5 bases at V and 7 bases at J, with 17 bases between. CDR3 length: 14 residues. The germline CDR1 and CDR2 sequences are SSHAT and FNYEAQ (reference sequence). CDR3 coding DNA: TGTGCCAGCAGCGCCTCGGTGGGGAGTGGGACCCAGTACTTC. This encodes CASSASVGSGTQYF.

The chain carries TRBV11-2 and TRBJ1-2; D unclear. V shed 5 bases and J shed 6 bases, with 16 bases lying between them. Looked up from germline, CDR1 is SGHAT and CDR2 is FQNNGV. There are 14 residues in the CDR3. CDR3 sequence reads: CASSPGRQSHGYTF. The CDR3 nucleotides read TGTGCCAGCAGCCCCGGCCGGCAGTCCCATGGCTACACCTTC.

This clone was counted a few times. The chain combines TRBV7-9 with TRBJ1-2; D uncertain. The CDR3 covers 12 residues. Trimming stripped 2 bases from V and 8 bases from J, with 9 bases between. The germline CDR1 and CDR2 sequences are SEHNR and FQNEAQ (reference sequence). This CDR3 is CASSLLQRGYTF. The DNA for the CDR3 is TGTGCCAGCAGCTTATTGCAGAGGGGCTACACCTTC.

CDR3 region: CASSGAGDIQYF. Here the CDR3 DNA reads TGTGCCAGTTCAGGGGCGGGAGACATTCAGTACTTC. The V call is TRBV28, the J call TRBJ2-4, with a tentative D call TRBD2 (7 bases). CDR3 size: 12 residues. The V gene's germline CDR1 is MDHEN and CDR2 SYDVKM. V lost 9 bases and J lost 8, with 14 bases in between.

The CDR3 spells CASSLLTGEAFF. The DNA for the CDR3 is TGTGCCAGCAGTTTACTCACGGGTGAAGCTTTCTTT. V is TRBV28 and J is TRBJ1-1; no clear D gene. Trimming cost V 2 bases and J 7 bases, with 8 bases left between them. The germline gives CDR1 MDHEN, CDR2 SYDVKM. This CDR3 has 12 amino acids.

The chain employs TRBV5-1 and TRBJ2-3; 7 bases agree with TRBD1. The CDR3 runs 13 residues. Trimming took 3 bases from V and 5 from J; bases not matched to a gene: 3. Germline V lookup: CDR1 SGHRS, CDR2 YFSETQ. In DNA, the CDR3 is TGCGCCAGCAGCTCGGGGACAGTAGATACGCAGTATTTT. Its translation: CASSSGTVDTQYF.

This sequence joins TRBV24-1 and TRBJ2-1, with TRBD2 identical over 9 bases. V gave up 8 bases and J gave up 9 bases; unmatched junction bases: 10. In germline, CDR1 is KGHDR, CDR2 SFDVKD. The CDR3 is made up of 14 amino acids. The CDR3 reads CATNGGRGKGEQFF. CDR3 DNA: TGTGCCACCAACGGCGGGAGGGGGAAGGGTGAGCAGTTCTTC.

J is TRBJ2-2 and V is TRBV4-3; perhaps TRBD1 as D (6 bases). V lost 0 bases to trimming and J lost 2 bases, with 10 bases between them. This CDR3 contains 16 residues. The germline CDR1 and CDR2 sequences are LGHNA and YSLEER. In nucleotides, the CDR3 is TGCGCCAGCAGCCAAGATCGAGGGGGAAACACCGGGGAGCTGTTTTTT. Encoded protein: CASSQDRGGNTGELFF.

The table lists this clone with a count of one. The V gene is TRBV12-5, the J gene TRBJ1-5, with D possibly matching TRBD1 (6 bases). V was pared by 1 base and J by 3 bases, with 10 bases between. The CDR3 spans 15 residues. The germline gives CDR1 LGHNT, CDR2 FRNRAP. For the CDR3, the DNA is TGTGCTAGTGGTTTGGGAGGGGGGGACAATCAGCCCCAGCATTTT. Protein: CASGLGGGDNQPQHF.

V usage is TRBV1 and J usage is TRBJ2-7. TRBV1 is a known pseudogene. The CDR3 loop spans 16 amino acids. CDR3 residues: CTSSQPGTLSSYEQYF. CDR3 coding DNA: TGCACCAGCAGCCAACCCGGGACGTTGAGCTCCTACGAGCAGTACTTC.

The DNA for the CDR3 is TGTGCCAGCAGTCTAGCGTCAAGCACAGATACGCAGTATTTT. It translates to CASSLASSTDTQYF. The V gene is TRBV28, the J gene TRBJ2-3; a weak D match, TRBD2 (6 bases). The V gene lost 5 bases and the J gene lost 0 bases, with 9 bases spanning the gap. The CDR3 contains 14 residues. Germline V CDR1 and CDR2: MDHEN, SYDVKM.

The gene calls are TRBV4-3 and TRBJ2-7; a possible D gene is TRBD2 (6 bases). Germline lookup yields CDR1 LGHNA and CDR2 YSLEER. The CDR3 consists of 16 residues. V was cut by 0 bases and J by 5 bases, with 17 bases left in between. In DNA, the CDR3 is TGCGCCAGCAGCCAAGATGGGACCGCCCGGGGGAACGAGCAGTACTTC. As protein: CASSQDGTARGNEQYF.

The rearrangement joins TRBV6-2 or TRBV6-3 to TRBJ1-1, with TRBD1 matching over 10 bases. This CDR3 region has 16 residues. The germline V gene has CDR1 MNHEY and CDR2 SVGEGT. Germline trimming cut 4 bases from V and 1 base from J; bases unmatched to any gene: 6. For the CDR3, the DNA is TGTGCCAGCAGTTGGGACAGGGGCGGTGCGAACACTGAAGCTTTCTTT. Its translation: CASSWDRGGANTEAFF.

The rearrangement joins TRBV5-8 to TRBJ2-1; TRBD2 aligns across 9 bases. The CDR3 is 15 amino acids. Germline CDR1 and CDR2: SGHTS and YDEGEE. V lost 3 bases, J lost 6 bases, and 7 bases stayed unmatched. The CDR3 coding sequence is TGTGCCAGCAGCTCCGGGACTAGCCCTACCAATGAGCAGTTCTTC. It yields the protein CASSSGTSPTNEQFF.